This note documents a single T cell receptor beta chain sequence. The data stem from a study of shared clonotypes between healthy human individuals. Whole-study context: Plates per donor: three CD4 naive, three CD4 memory, two CD8 naive, one CD8 memory.

Assay used: immunoSEQ multiplex PCR; TCRdb lists only in-frame clones, some missing. The table has about 2.3 million clones, over 90% seen once; the top ten hold about 0.39%. This CDR3 region has 15 residues. From germline, CDR1 is SGHNT and CDR2 YYREEE (reference sequence). V was shortened by 0 bases and J by 10 bases, with 17 bases between the two germline ends. The receptor was derived from a man between 18 and 29 years old in good health. Some clones in this sample may be carry-over from other donors' samples. The sequenced sample consisted of naive CD4+ T cells from PBMCs. The subset here: CD45RA+ positively selected. The rearrangement joins TRBV5-4 to TRBJ2-1; TRBD2 might be the D (7 bases). CDR3 region: CASSLGAGAPGEQFF. The DNA for the CDR3 is TGTGCCAGCAGCTTGGGGGCGGGGGCCCCTGGGGAGCAGTTCTTC. The full variable domain, completed using reference TRBV5-4 and TRBJ2-1, is ETGVTQSPTHLIKTRGQQVTLRCSSQSGHNTVSWYQQALGQGPQFIFQYYREEENGRGNFPPRFSGLQFPNYSSELNVNALELDDSALYLCASSLGAGAPGEQFFGPGTRLTVL.